This is a list of T cell receptor beta chains from one sample in a study of T cells expressing NK-cell markers. Reanalyzing the 5' RACE reads, TCRdb keeps one entry per CDR3 protein, without DNA. This table holds roughly 390,000 distinct CDR3 sequences. Source material: blood T cells: a sorted CD56 or NKG2C T cell subset, CD4+ or CD8+ T cells, or bulk PBMC T cells (not recorded which). The origin of the receptors is a woman in her forties or fifties in good health. Both conserved end residues are part of each CDR3.

J gene: TRBJ2-2; V gene: TRBV29-1; CDR3 length: 15; CDR3 protein: CSVEDGAGYTGELFF
J gene: TRBJ1-1; V gene: TRBV4-2; CDR3 length: 14; CDR3 protein: CASSLETPGTEAFF
J gene: TRBJ1-1; V gene: TRBV5-1; CDR3 length: 15; CDR3 protein: CASSLVGDGGTEAFF
J gene: TRBJ2-5; V gene: TRBV24-1; CDR3 length: 16; CDR3 protein: CATSDPGQLPLQTQYF
J gene: TRBJ2-3; V gene: TRBV11-2; CDR3 length: 12; CDR3 protein: CASRGGTNTQYF
J gene: TRBJ2-5; V gene: TRBV7-9; CDR3 length: 14; CDR3 protein: CASSLAVSQETQYF
J gene: TRBJ2-1; V gene: TRBV10-3; CDR3 length: 15; CDR3 protein: CAISLAGPGYNEQFF
J gene: TRBJ2-1; V gene: TRBV4-2; CDR3 length: 16; CDR3 protein: CASSQDEDAYYNEQFF
J gene: TRBJ1-2; V gene: TRBV12-3/TRBV12-4; CDR3 length: 14; CDR3 protein: CASSLGGARYGYTF
J gene: TRBJ2-6; V gene: TRBV5-1; CDR3 length: 16; CDR3 protein: CASSIDSLSGANVLTF
J gene: TRBJ2-2; V gene: TRBV5-1; CDR3 length: 15; CDR3 protein: CATRPASGITGELFF
J gene: TRBJ2-7; V gene: TRBV5-1; CDR3 length: 14; CDR3 protein: CASRKIAGAFGQYF
J gene: TRBJ2-1; V gene: TRBV5-5; CDR3 length: 13; CDR3 protein: CASSPDLDNEQFF
J gene: TRBJ2-5; V gene: TRBV20-1; CDR3 length: 15; CDR3 protein: CSASSPGIQRETQYF
J gene: TRBJ2-1; V gene: TRBV7-8; CDR3 length: 16; CDR3 protein: CASSSLGTSGLNEQFF
J gene: TRBJ2-5; V gene: TRBV5-1; CDR3 length: 14; CDR3 protein: CASTPGQGKGTQYF
J gene: TRBJ1-2; V gene: TRBV7-9; CDR3 length: 15; CDR3 protein: CASSSTGTGVYGYTF
J gene: TRBJ1-4; V gene: TRBV5-5; CDR3 length: 16; CDR3 protein: CASSFRPGPQNEKLFF
J gene: TRBJ2-1; V gene: TRBV20-1; CDR3 length: 14; CDR3 protein: CSARDILASNEQFF
J gene: TRBJ1-5; V gene: TRBV20-1; CDR3 length: 14; CDR3 protein: CSARDGGTNRPQHF
J gene: TRBJ2-4; V gene: TRBV20-1; CDR3 length: 15; CDR3 protein: CSANTGTLAKNIQYF
J gene: TRBJ2-7; V gene: TRBV5-1; CDR3 length: 16; CDR3 protein: CASSPLPGQGSYEQYF
J gene: TRBJ1-4; V gene: TRBV12-3/TRBV12-4; CDR3 length: 12; CDR3 protein: CASRWTNEKLFF
J gene: TRBJ2-2; V gene: TRBV20-1; CDR3 length: 19; CDR3 protein: CSVHAPGLAGGWNTGELFF
J gene: TRBJ2-7; V gene: TRBV29-1; CDR3 length: 11; CDR3 protein: CSVARGGEQYF
J gene: TRBJ1-6; V gene: TRBV5-1; CDR3 length: 14; CDR3 protein: CASSLGEARSALHF
J gene: TRBJ1-3; V gene: TRBV28; CDR3 length: 15; CDR3 protein: CASSSWTGNGNTIYF
J gene: TRBJ2-3; V gene: TRBV2; CDR3 length: 16; CDR3 protein: CASSEARTSGRYTQYF
J gene: TRBJ2-2; V gene: TRBV14; CDR3 length: 14; CDR3 protein: CASSQRTRTGELFF
J gene: TRBJ2-1; V gene: TRBV7-9; CDR3 length: 17; CDR3 protein: CASSLATASAPRNEQFF
J gene: TRBJ2-1; V gene: TRBV11-2; CDR3 length: 15; CDR3 protein: CASSSIQRLPNEQFF
J gene: TRBJ2-3; V gene: TRBV20-1; CDR3 length: 17; CDR3 protein: CSAAPPGLAGRADTQYF
J gene: TRBJ2-1; V gene: TRBV7-6; CDR3 length: 12; CDR3 protein: CASSLQGSEQFF
J gene: TRBJ2-1; V gene: TRBV6-6; CDR3 length: 13; CDR3 protein: CASRGLADNEQFF
J gene: TRBJ2-5; V gene: TRBV7-3; CDR3 length: 14; CDR3 protein: CASSFDGTRGAQYF
J gene: TRBJ2-2; V gene: TRBV4-1; CDR3 length: 21; CDR3 protein: CASSQEIRPGLAGGPPGELFF
J gene: TRBJ2-1; V gene: TRBV18; CDR3 length: 15; CDR3 protein: CASSPTPGSVNEQFF
J gene: TRBJ1-2; V gene: TRBV20-1; CDR3 length: 12; CDR3 protein: CSARDASYGYTF
J gene: TRBJ1-2; V gene: TRBV7-9; CDR3 length: 14; CDR3 protein: CASSLPNSNYGYTF
J gene: TRBJ2-2; V gene: TRBV25-1; CDR3 length: 16; CDR3 protein: CASSGREGRATGELFF
J gene: TRBJ1-2; V gene: TRBV29-1; CDR3 length: 15; CDR3 protein: CSVEKRSRGTYGYTF
J gene: TRBJ2-5; V gene: TRBV13; CDR3 length: 12; CDR3 protein: CASSDAPETQYF
J gene: TRBJ1-2; V gene: TRBV5-1; CDR3 length: 15; CDR3 protein: CASSLDAGWDYGYTF